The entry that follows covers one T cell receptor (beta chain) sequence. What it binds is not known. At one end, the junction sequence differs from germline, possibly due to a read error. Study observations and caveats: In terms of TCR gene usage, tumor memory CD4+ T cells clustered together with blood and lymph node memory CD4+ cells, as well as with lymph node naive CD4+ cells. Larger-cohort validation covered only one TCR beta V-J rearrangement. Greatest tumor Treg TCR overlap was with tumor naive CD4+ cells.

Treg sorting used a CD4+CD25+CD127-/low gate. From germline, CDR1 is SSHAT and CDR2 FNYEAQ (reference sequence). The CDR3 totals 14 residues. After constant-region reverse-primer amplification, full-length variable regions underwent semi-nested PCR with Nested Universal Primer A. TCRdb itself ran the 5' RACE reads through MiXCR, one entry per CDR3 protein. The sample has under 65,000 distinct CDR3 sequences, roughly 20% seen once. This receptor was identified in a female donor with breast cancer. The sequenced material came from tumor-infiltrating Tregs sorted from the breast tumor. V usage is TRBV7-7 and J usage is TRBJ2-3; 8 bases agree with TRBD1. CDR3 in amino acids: CASSLGQGSDTQYF. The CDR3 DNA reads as TGTGCTAGCAGCTTAGGACAGGGCTCAGATACGCAGTATTTT.